The rows below give T cell receptor beta chains drawn from one sample of a study of T cells in Graves' hyperthyroidism and ophthalmopathy. TCRdb re-analysed the multiplex PCR reads in MiXCR, keeping a single row per CDR3 protein. The table has hundreds of thousands of distinct CDR3 sequences, about 15% seen once. The sample was blood. The receptors stem from a woman between 25 and 40 years old with Graves' hyperthyroidism that later progressed to Graves' ophthalmopathy. Both conserved end residues are part of each CDR3. D genes are given only for firm matches. Size values are once, few and many counts, or a class for expanded clones, and some rows have none.

size	V	D	J	DNA	CDR3
.	TRBV6-1	TRBD1	TRBJ1-6	TGTGCCAGCAGCGCCCGGGACAGGGGTCCACCCCTCCACTTT	CASSARDRGPPLHF
many	TRBV29-1	TRBD1	TRBJ1-1	TGCAGCGTTGTGTATGGACAGGGCGTCACTGAAGCTTTCTTT	CSVVYGQGVTEAFF
.	TRBV30	TRBD1	TRBJ2-7	TGTGCCTGGAGTGACCGCAAACAGGGGGTGGCCTACGAGCAGTACTTC	CAWSDRKQGVAYEQYF
.	TRBV10-3	TRBD1	TRBJ1-5	TGTGCCATCAGCGAAACAGGGGGGGGGAATCAGCCCCAGCATTTT	CAISETGGGNQPQHF
many	TRBV6-1	TRBD2	TRBJ2-1	TGTGCCAGCAGCCAGGCACTAGCGGGAGGGGGAAGGGATGAGCAGTTCTTC	CASSQALAGGGRDEQFF
many	TRBV7-9	.	TRBJ2-1	TGTGCCAGCAGCTTATCAGATAATGAGCAGTTCTTC	CASSLSDNEQFF
many	TRBV11-3	.	TRBJ2-1	TGTGCCAGCAGCTTCCAGGGGCGCAATGAGCAGTTCTTC	CASSFQGRNEQFF
many	TRBV12-5	TRBD1	TRBJ1-1	TGTGCTAGTGGTTTGGAAGGGAACAGGGGCACTGAAGCTTTCTTT	CASGLEGNRGTEAFF
many	TRBV11-2	TRBD2	TRBJ2-6	TGTGCCAGCAGCTTACCCCTCCTTCAGCGGGAACCCTCTGGGGCCAACGTCCTGACTTTC	CASSLPLLQREPSGANVLTF
few	TRBV12-3/TRBV12-4	.	TRBJ1-5	TGTGCCAGCGGGGTGTTTTCGGAACCCCAGCATTTT	CASGVFSEPQHF
few	TRBV5-1	TRBD1	TRBJ1-6	TGCGCCAGCAGCTTCCGGGACAGGAATAATTCACCCCTCCACTTT	CASSFRDRNNSPLHF